These 5 T cell receptor beta chains came from one sample sequenced in a study of T cell changes during pregnancy in multiple sclerosis. TCRdb's copy holds only in-frame clones and misses some; the assay was immunoSEQ multiplex PCR. The sample has more than 60,000 clones, approximately 90% seen once. The sample consisted of peripheral blood, taken in the second trimester of pregnancy. Receptor source: a female donor with multiple sclerosis, enrolled in a pregnancy study.

In this sample, this clone turned up once. CDR3 DNA sequence: TGTGCCAGCAGCCCACAGACCCTAGCGGGAGGGTGGGAGACCCAGTACTTC. Translation: CASSPQTLAGGWETQYF. The chain joins TRBV7-6 to TRBJ2-5; 12 bases match TRBD2. V lost 5 bases to trimming and J lost 5 bases; unmatched junction nucleotides: 12. Germline V gives CDR1 SGHVS, CDR2 FNYEAQ. CDR3 length equals 17 residues. Based on the CDR3 plus reference TRBV7-6 and TRBJ2-5, the full variable domain is GAGVSQSPRYKVTKRGQDVALRCDPISGHVSLYWYRQALGQGPEFLTYFNYEAQQDKSGLPNDRFSAERPEGSISTLTIQRTEQRDSAMYRCASSPQTLAGGWETQYFGPGTRLLVL.

V gene TRBV7-9 combines with J gene TRBJ2-5; D gene unclear. Germline CDR1 reads SEHNR; CDR2 reads FQNEAQ (reference sequence). V was trimmed by 1 base and J by 5 bases, leaving 14 bases between them. CDR3 length: 15 amino acids. Here the CDR3 DNA reads TGTGCCAGCAGCTTAGAGCCCGGTATTTTGGAGACCCAGTACTTC. Translation gives CASSLEPGILETQYF. The full variable domain, rest sourced from reference TRBV7-9 and TRBJ2-5, is DTGVSQNPRHKITKRGQNVTFRCDPISEHNRLYWYRQTLGQGPEFLTYFQNEAQLEKSRLLSDRFSAERPKGSFSTLEIQRTEQGDSAMYLCASSLEPGILETQYFGPGTRLLVL.

This chain links TRBV29-1 with TRBJ1-5; D gene ambiguous. This CDR3 region has 14 residues. Trimming shortened V by 4 bases and J by 2 bases, and 12 bases separated the two germline ends. Germline assignment: CDR1 SQVTM and CDR2 ANQGSEA. CDR3 DNA sequence: TGCAGCGTTGCAGCGTCTGCTGGCAATCAGCCCCAGCATTTT. Translated: CSVAASAGNQPQHF.

The rearrangement uses TRBV14 and TRBJ1-1; D is perhaps TRBD1 (5 bases). Germline V gives CDR1 SGHDN, CDR2 FVKESK. The CDR3 has 15 residues. Deletions cut 3 bases from V and 5 bases from J, with 16 bases between. The CDR3 region has the DNA TGTGCCAGCAGCCACGGGGGTGCCTTAGGTACTGAAGCTTTCTTT. Its protein is CASSHGGALGTEAFF. Full variable domain (remainder filled in from reference TRBV14 and TRBJ1-1): EAGVTQFPSHSVIEKGQTVTLRCDPISGHDNLYWYRRVMGKEIKFLLHFVKESKQDESGMPNNRFLAERTGGTYSTLKVQPAELEDSGVYFCASSHGGALGTEAFFGQGTRLTVV.

The chain has TRBV29-1 and TRBJ2-4; maybe TRBD1 (6 bases). The CDR3 extends over 14 amino acids. Germline-derived CDR1 and CDR2 are SQVTM and ANQGSEA. Trimming removed 6 bases at V and 2 bases at J, with 14 bases between. The CDR3 loop is CSVSNRASKNIQYF. CDR3 DNA sequence: TGCAGCGTCTCAAACAGGGCATCCAAAAACATTCAGTACTTC. Filled out from reference TRBV29-1 and TRBJ2-4, the complete variable domain reads SAVISQKPSRDICQRGTSLTIQCQVDSQVTMMFWYRQQPGQSLTLIATANQGSEATYESGFVIDKFPISRPNLTFSTLTVSNMSPEDSSIYLCSVSNRASKNIQYFGAGTRLSVL.